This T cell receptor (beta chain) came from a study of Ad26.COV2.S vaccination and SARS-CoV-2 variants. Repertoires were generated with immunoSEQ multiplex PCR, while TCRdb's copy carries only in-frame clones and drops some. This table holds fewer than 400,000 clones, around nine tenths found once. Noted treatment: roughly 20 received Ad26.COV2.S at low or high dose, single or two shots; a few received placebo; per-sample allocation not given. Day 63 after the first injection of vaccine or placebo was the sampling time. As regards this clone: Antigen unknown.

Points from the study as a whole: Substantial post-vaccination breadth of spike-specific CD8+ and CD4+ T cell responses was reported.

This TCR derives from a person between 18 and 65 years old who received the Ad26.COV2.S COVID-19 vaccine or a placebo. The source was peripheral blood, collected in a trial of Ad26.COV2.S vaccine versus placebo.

The DNA for the CDR3 is TGCGCCAGCAGCCAAGAAAGCTATGGCTACACCTTC. Protein product: CASSQESYGYTF. The chain combines TRBV4-1 with TRBJ1-2, with no clear D. The germline V gene has CDR1 MGHRA and CDR2 YSYEKL. This CDR3 comprises 12 residues. V was shortened by 0 bases and J by 4 bases, with 3 bases between the two germline ends.